What follows are 9 T cell receptor beta chains derived from one specimen sequenced in a study of molecular identifiers for immune sequencing clone quantification. TCRdb itself ran the PCR reads through MiXCR, one entry per CDR3 protein. The sample has over 300,000 distinct CDR3 sequences, roughly a quarter seen once. Sequences were obtained from naive CD8+ T cells from blood, with Jurkat cell RNA spiked in. Subset given: FACS-sorted CD8+CD4-CCR7+CD45RA+ naive T cells. The receptor set was obtained from a human donor in good health. Some libraries in this study had Jurkat cell RNA spiked in.

This clonotype showed up just a few times. The chain recombines TRBV27 with TRBJ2-7; 8 bases fit TRBD2. The CDR3 is 15 residues long. The V gene's germline CDR1 is MNHEY and CDR2 SMNVEV (reference sequence). V lost 3 bases and J lost 2; bases outside the gene matches: 6. The CDR3 sequence: CASSFGIAGTYEQYF. In nucleotides, the CDR3 is TGTGCCAGCAGTTTCGGAATAGCGGGGACCTACGAGCAGTACTTC.

This clonotype has at least ten counts. This chain connects TRBV7-6 to TRBJ2-7, with 12 positions matching TRBD2. Germline V gene sequence: CDR1 SGHVS, CDR2 FNYEAQ. The CDR3 totals 15 residues. The V gene end was trimmed by 5 bases and the J gene end by 5 bases; junction bases not matched to a gene: 7. CDR3 loop: CASSPLAGGIHEQYF. CDR3 bases: TGTGCCAGCAGCCCTCTAGCGGGAGGGATCCACGAGCAGTACTTC.

At least ten counts were recorded for this clonotype. The chain employs TRBV5-1 and TRBJ2-5; 7 bases match TRBD1. The CDR3 runs to 13 residues. V lost 5 bases and J lost 1; bases outside the gene matches: 2. Germline V lookup: CDR1 SGHRS, CDR2 YFSETQ. This CDR3 reads CASRRDSQETQYF. The DNA for the CDR3 is TGCGCCAGCAGACGGGACAGCCAAGAGACCCAGTACTTC.

The chain couples TRBV15 to TRBJ1-5; a possible D gene is TRBD1 (6 bases). The germline V and J ends were trimmed by 6 bases and 3 bases, with 18 bases remaining between them. Per germline, CDR1 LNHNV and CDR2 YYDKDF (reference sequence). The CDR3 loop spans 16 amino acids. The CDR3 sequence is CATSNEQGLDNQPQHF. The CDR3 region has the DNA TGTGCCACCAGTAATGAACAGGGACTTGACAATCAGCCCCAGCATTTT.

There are a few counts of this clonotype. The rearrangement links TRBV6-5 to TRBJ1-4; D remains unclear. Germline lookup yields CDR1 MNHEY and CDR2 SVGAGI. CDR3 length equals 15 residues. Trimming removed 6 bases at V and 3 bases at J, with 14 bases between. The CDR3 is CASSQWGNANEKLFF. CDR3 sequence (DNA): TGTGCCAGCAGCCAGTGGGGTAACGCTAATGAAAAACTGTTTTTT.

This clonotype came up many times. This rearrangement joins TRBV7-9 to TRBJ2-3; D remains ambiguous. Germline V gives CDR1 SEHNR, CDR2 FQNEAQ (reference sequence). V lost 2 bases and J lost 0, with 12 bases in between. The CDR3 consists of 16 residues. As DNA, the CDR3 is TGTGCCAGCAGCTTACCGGCAGGCCCCAGCACAGATACGCAGTATTTT. Amino acid sequence: CASSLPAGPSTDTQYF.

Comments on this clonotype: This may come from a read error, since a much larger clone is one base off. The chain combines TRBV7-8 with TRBJ2-5, with D perhaps matching TRBD2 (7 bases). The CDR3 is made up of 16 amino acids. The germline V gene encodes CDR1 SGHVS and CDR2 FQNEAQ. The CDR3 here is CASSPPLGGLQETQCF. CDR3 coding DNA: TGTGCCAGCAGCCCCCCGTTGGGGGGGCTCCAAGAGACCCAGTGCTTC.

Note on this clonotype: A read error may explain this, as a much larger clone is one base away. The CDR3 nucleotides are TGCGCCAGCAGCCAAGGTTGGAGCAATCAGTCCCAGCATTTT. It encodes CASSQGWSNQSQHF. The chain employs TRBV4-3 and TRBJ1-5; the D is unclear. Germline lookup yields CDR1 LGHNA and CDR2 YSLEER. The CDR3 loop spans 14 amino acids.

This clonotype was picked up many times. Here the CDR3 reads CASSLQGAGGTEAFF. For the CDR3, the DNA is TGCGCCAGCAGCCTCCAGGGGGCAGGTGGTACTGAAGCTTTCTTT. The chain joins TRBV4-1 to TRBJ1-1, with TRBD1 identical over 8 bases. The CDR3 totals 15 residues. V shed 4 bases, J shed 5 bases, and the junction held 9 bases outside the gene matches. Germline assignment: CDR1 MGHRA and CDR2 YSYEKL.